The 28 T cell receptor beta chains below all came from one sample that was sequenced in a study of OX40 agonist ivuxolimab in advanced cancers. Produced via immunoSEQ multiplex PCR; TCRdb's table is partial and in-frame only. The repertoire holds roughly 46,000 clones, over 65% seen once, with 1.5% to 2% in the top ten. This sample comprised CD4+ or CD8+ T cells sorted from blood, obtained in a trial of the OX40 agonist ivuxolimab. These receptors all come from an adult with an advanced solid tumor such as melanoma, head and neck, liver or kidney cancer.

This chain uses TRBV18 with TRBJ2-3; D possibly corresponds to TRBD2 (7 bases). CDR1 and CDR2 (germline): KGHSH, LQKENI. There are 16 residues in the CDR3. V lost 6 bases, J lost 2 bases, and 18 bases lay in between. CDR3 in amino acids: CASSSRGRGNTDTQYF. The CDR3 nucleotides are TGTGCCAGCTCCTCCCGGGGGCGGGGGAACACAGATACGCAGTATTTT.

The chain links TRBV10-3 to TRBJ1-2; no definite D call. The CDR3 sequence is 12 residues long. V dropped 8 bases and J dropped 8 bases, with 15 bases sitting between them. Germline loops: CDR1 ENHRY, CDR2 SYGVKD. The CDR3 loop reads CAIHREQEGYTF. DNA for the CDR3: TGTGCCATCCATCGGGAGCAAGAAGGCTACACCTTC.

The chain carries TRBV4-1 and TRBJ2-3, with D possibly being TRBD1 (6 bases). Trimming removed 4 bases at V and 7 bases at J, with 15 bases between. The CDR3 totals 14 residues. CDR1 MGHRA and CDR2 YSYEKL come from the germline V gene. In nucleotides, the CDR3 is TGCGCCAGCAGCCCTTCAGAGGGGGAAAATACGCAGTATTTT. Its protein product is CASSPSEGENTQYF.

This chain uses TRBV7-8 with TRBJ2-3; 9 bases agree with TRBD1. V shed 5 bases and J 7 bases; nucleotides not matched to a gene: 13. The CDR3 consists of 16 residues. The germline V gene encodes CDR1 SGHVS and CDR2 FQNEAQ. CDR3 sequence: CASSPPVEQGAHTQYF. The CDR3 bases are TGTGCCAGCAGCCCCCCAGTAGAACAGGGGGCCCATACGCAGTATTTT.

The chain uses TRBV6-5 and TRBJ1-1; D is unresolved. The V end lost 2 bases, the J end lost 1 base, and 8 bases lay between the germline ends. CDR3 length: 14 residues. CDR1 is MNHEY, CDR2 SVGAGI, per germline. CDR3 loop: CASSYGVENTEAFF. DNA of the CDR3: TGTGCCAGCAGTTACGGGGTTGAGAACACTGAAGCTTTCTTT.

This clone was counted only a few times. The V and J genes are TRBV4-1 and TRBJ1-4; 8 nucleotides match TRBD1. CDR3 length: 16 amino acids. The germline V gene has CDR1 MGHRA and CDR2 YSYEKL. V was clipped by 4 bases and J by 5 bases; unmatched bases: 9. The CDR3: CASSPEGTGGNEKLFF. CDR3 DNA: TGCGCCAGCAGCCCCGAAGGGACAGGTGGGAATGAAAAACTGTTTTTT.

This clone showed up just once. The V call is TRBV30, the J call TRBJ1-5; unclear D gene. Germline CDR1 reads GTSNPN; CDR2 reads SVGIG (reference sequence). V was trimmed by 1 base and J by 1 base, leaving 20 bases between them. The CDR3 contains 18 residues. CDR3 region: CAWSARGGRYMSNQPQHF. CDR3 nucleotide sequence: TGTGCCTGGAGTGCCCGGGGAGGGAGGTATATGAGCAATCAGCCCCAGCATTTT.

The V gene is TRBV5-8, the J gene TRBJ1-2; no clear D. The germline CDR1 and CDR2 sequences are SGHTS and YDEGEE. The CDR3 consists of 11 residues. V lost 2 bases to trimming and J lost 7 bases, with 6 bases between them. CDR3 DNA: TGTGCCAGCAGCTTTTGGGGTGGCTACACCTTC. Translation gives CASSFWGGYTF.

The chain is built from TRBV2 and TRBJ1-5; D unresolved. Germline assignment: CDR1 SNHLY and CDR2 FYNNEI. V dropped 8 bases and J dropped 1 base, with 12 bases sitting between them. The CDR3 runs to 14 residues. DNA for the CDR3: TGTGCCAGCCGGGGAGTAAGGAGCAATCAGCCCCAGCATTTT. Residues: CASRGVRSNQPQHF. Filled out from reference TRBV2 and TRBJ1-5, the complete variable domain reads EPEVTQTPSHQVTQMGQEVILRCVPISNHLYFYWYRQILGQKVEFLVSFYNNEISEKSEIFDDQFSVERPDGSNFTLKIRSTKLEDSAMYFCASRGVRSNQPQHFGDGTRLSIL.

The rearrangement joins TRBV5-6 to TRBJ1-6, with a weak D call TRBD1 (6 bases). The CDR3 is 14 amino acids. V lost 4 bases, J lost 9 bases, and 14 bases lay in between. Looked up from germline, CDR1 is SGHDT and CDR2 is YYEEEE. The CDR3 DNA reads TGTGCCAGCAGCACCAGGGGAGGCGGTTCACCCCTCCACTTT. Translation gives CASSTRGGGSPLHF. The full variable domain, with the rest looked up from reference TRBV5-6 and TRBJ1-6, is DAGVTQSPTHLIKTRGQQVTLRCSPKSGHDTVSWYQQALGQGPQFIFQYYEEEERQRGNFPDRFSGHQFPNYSSELNVNALLLGDSALYLCASSTRGGGSPLHFGNGTRLTVT.

The rearrangement joins TRBV29-1 to TRBJ2-3; 11 bases are a match to TRBD2. CDR3 length: 17 residues. The junction had 12 bases not matched to a gene; V was cut back by 4 bases and J by 3 bases. The germline V gene has CDR1 SQVTM and CDR2 ANQGSEA. CDR3 protein: CSVGFGLAGGGTDTQYF. CDR3 DNA sequence: TGCAGCGTTGGGTTTGGGCTAGCGGGGGGAGGGACAGATACGCAGTATTTT.

V gene TRBV7-2 combines with J gene TRBJ1-2; no clear D. Trimming stripped 5 bases from V and 7 bases from J, with 11 bases between. The CDR3 has 12 amino acids. Germline V CDR1 and CDR2: SGHTA, FQGNSA. The CDR3 DNA is TGTGCCAGCAGCCGTCTAGGACGTGGCTACACCTTC. Protein product: CASSRLGRGYTF.

J is TRBJ1-2 and V is TRBV7-8; 8 nucleotides line up with TRBD1. The length of the CDR3 is 15 residues. CDR1 and CDR2 from the germline V gene are SGHVS and FQNEAQ. V shed 5 bases, J shed 6 bases, and the junction held 11 bases outside the gene matches. The CDR3 loop reads CASSRKSRGQDGYTF. The CDR3 DNA sequence: TGTGCCAGCAGCCGAAAGAGCAGGGGGCAGGATGGCTACACCTTC. Filled out from reference TRBV7-8 and TRBJ1-2, the complete variable domain reads GAGVSQSPRYKVAKRGQDVALRCDPISGHVSLFWYQQALGQGPEFLTYFQNEAQLDKSGLPSDRFFAERPEGSVSTLKIQRTQQEDSAVYLCASSRKSRGQDGYTFGSGTRLTVV.

This chain connects TRBV5-8 to TRBJ2-5; D possibly corresponds to TRBD1 (6 bases). This CDR3 has 16 residues. Between the trimmed V and J ends, which lost 4 bases and 5 bases, there was a span of 21 bases. The germline V gene has CDR1 SGHTS and CDR2 YDEGEE. The CDR3 is CASSTQTGSNGETQYF. CDR3 bases: TGTGCCAGCAGCACCCAAACAGGGTCGAATGGCGAGACCCAGTACTTC.

A single count supports this clone. This rearrangement joins TRBV6-5 to TRBJ2-2; 14 nucleotides agree with TRBD2. The length of the CDR3 is 15 residues. With V trimmed by 7 bases and J by 6 bases, 4 bases remained unmatched. Germline CDR1 reads MNHEY; CDR2 reads SVGAGI. The chain's CDR3 is CASNRLAGGPGELFF. The CDR3 DNA reads TGTGCCAGCAACAGACTAGCGGGGGGGCCCGGGGAGCTGTTTTTT.

The chain carries TRBV7-6 and TRBJ2-4; 8 nucleotides line up with TRBD1. The ends lost 1 base at V and 6 bases at J; junction bases unmatched: 8. Per the germline V gene, CDR1 is SGHVS and CDR2 is FNYEAQ. This CDR3 comprises 16 residues. The CDR3 DNA reads TGTGCCAGCAGCTTAGGTACCGGGACAGGATTAAACATTCAGTACTTC. It specifies CASSLGTGTGLNIQYF. The variable domain in full, completed from reference TRBV7-6 and TRBJ2-4, reads GAGVSQSPRYKVTKRGQDVALRCDPISGHVSLYWYRQALGQGPEFLTYFNYEAQQDKSGLPNDRFSAERPEGSISTLTIQRTEQRDSAMYRCASSLGTGTGLNIQYFGAGTRLSVL.

This clone was counted between two and nine times. The chain has TRBV4-1 and TRBJ2-6; TRBD1 matches 11 bases. Germline V gene data show CDR1 as MGHRA and CDR2 as YSYEKL. The J segment lost 2 bases and the V segment lost 1 base, leaving 7 bases of the junction unmatched. This CDR3 spans 19 amino acids. CDR3 protein: CASSQGLLGQGAGANVLTF. CDR3 nucleotide sequence: TGCGCCAGCAGCCAAGGGTTGCTGGGACAGGGGGCTGGGGCCAACGTCCTGACTTTC.

This clone turned up a few times. V usage is TRBV29-1 and J usage is TRBJ1-1, with D unclear. The CDR3 has 11 residues. Trimming took 4 bases from V and 1 from J, leaving 4 bases between them. Germline V lookup: CDR1 SQVTM, CDR2 ANQGSEA. For the CDR3, the DNA is TGCAGCGTTGTTCCGAACACTGAAGCTTTCTTT. This encodes CSVVPNTEAFF. Full variable domain (remainder filled in from reference TRBV29-1 and TRBJ1-1): SAVISQKPSRDICQRGTSLTIQCQVDSQVTMMFWYRQQPGQSLTLIATANQGSEATYESGFVIDKFPISRPNLTFSTLTVSNMSPEDSSIYLCSVVPNTEAFFGQGTRLTVV.

The J gene is TRBJ1-3, the V gene TRBV28; D is undetermined. The CDR3 is made up of 12 amino acids. Germline assignment: CDR1 MDHEN and CDR2 SYDVKM. Trimming removed 5 bases from V and 0 bases from J, with 2 bases in between. The CDR3 sequence: CASSVSGNTIYF. The CDR3 coding sequence is TGTGCCAGCAGTGTCTCTGGAAACACCATATATTTT.

The V and J genes are TRBV28 and TRBJ1-4; D remains unclear. This CDR3 spans 12 amino acids. The germline CDR1 and CDR2 sequences are MDHEN and SYDVKM. V was clipped by 6 bases and J by 6 bases, with 8 bases between them. In DNA, the CDR3 is TGTGCCAGCAGCCCCGAGTATGAAAAACTGTTTTTT. Amino acids: CASSPEYEKLFF.

This chain uses TRBV19 with TRBJ1-5; tentatively, D is TRBD1 (5 bases). The CDR3 extends over 15 amino acids. The germline gives CDR1 LNHDA, CDR2 SQIVND (reference sequence). Trimming shortened V by 1 base and J by 2 bases, and 9 bases separated the two germline ends. The CDR3 coding sequence is TGTGCCAGTAGTATAGGATCACAGGGCAATCAGCCCCAGCATTTT. Translated: CASSIGSQGNQPQHF.

This chain connects TRBV14 to TRBJ1-1; TRBD1 is a possible D gene (5 bases). This CDR3 spans 14 amino acids. Germline-derived CDR1 and CDR2 are SGHDN and FVKESK. The germline V and J ends were trimmed by 1 base and 5 bases, with 11 bases remaining between them. The CDR3 region has the DNA TGTGCCAGCAGCCAAGGCCGGGGCGAAACTGAAGCTTTCTTT. Protein sequence: CASSQGRGETEAFF.

CDR3 sequence reads: CASSIPGTDYGYTF. The DNA of the CDR3 is TGTGCCAGTAGTATACCGGGGACCGATTATGGCTACACCTTC. The V and J genes are TRBV19 and TRBJ1-2, with D maybe TRBD1 (5 bases). The CDR3 has 14 residues. CDR1 and CDR2 (germline): LNHDA, SQIVND (reference sequence). Trimming took 2 bases from V and 5 from J, leaving 12 bases between them.

The gene calls are TRBV18 and TRBJ1-1; TRBD1 matches at 7 bases. V shed 2 bases, J shed 3 bases, and the junction held 9 bases outside the gene matches. The CDR3 has 16 amino acids. Germline V gene sequence: CDR1 KGHSH, CDR2 LQKENI. The CDR3 protein is CASSPELRGPYTEAFF. The CDR3 coding sequence is TGTGCCAGCTCACCAGAATTAAGGGGGCCGTACACTGAAGCTTTCTTT.

This clone was counted a single time. The chain has TRBV12-5 and TRBJ1-2; no reliable D call. V was pared by 0 bases and J by 0 bases, with 11 bases between. Germline V lookup: CDR1 LGHNT, CDR2 FRNRAP. This CDR3 spans 16 amino acids. CDR3: CASGLVPNGANYGYTF. The CDR3 nucleotides read TGTGCTAGTGGTTTGGTACCAAACGGCGCTAACTATGGCTACACCTTC.

The CDR3 DNA is TGCGCCAGCAGCGCGGGGACTAGCGGGGGCAGGGAGCAGTACTTC. This codes for CASSAGTSGGREQYF. The chain has TRBV5-1 and TRBJ2-7, with 14 positions matching TRBD2. This CDR3 has 15 residues. Germline V gives CDR1 SGHRS, CDR2 YFSETQ. The V segment lost 4 bases and the J segment 7 bases; nucleotides outside the gene matches: 7.

The chain carries TRBV7-9 and TRBJ1-4; 8 bases are shared with TRBD1. CDR1 and CDR2 (germline): SEHNR, FQNEAQ (reference sequence). The CDR3 runs 15 residues. V trimming: 5 bases; J trimming: 4 bases; junction bases outside the gene matches: 6. The CDR3 sequence: CASSTGQGGNEKLFF. The CDR3 coding sequence is TGTGCCAGCAGCACAGGACAGGGTGGTAATGAAAAACTGTTTTTT. The whole variable domain, remainder taken from reference TRBV7-9 and TRBJ1-4, is DTGVSQNPRHKITKRGQNVTFRCDPISEHNRLYWYRQTLGQGPEFLTYFQNEAQLEKSRLLSDRFSAERPKGSFSTLEIQRTEQGDSAMYLCASSTGQGGNEKLFFGSGTQLSVL.

This chain joins TRBV14 and TRBJ2-3; 7 bases are shared with TRBD1. From germline, CDR1 is SGHDN and CDR2 FVKESK. V gave up 1 base and J gave up 2 bases; unmatched junction bases: 12. CDR3 length: 18 residues. DNA of the CDR3: TGTGCCAGCAGCCAAGGGGTTCGAGACAGGGCGCCCACAGATACGCAGTATTTT. As protein: CASSQGVRDRAPTDTQYF.